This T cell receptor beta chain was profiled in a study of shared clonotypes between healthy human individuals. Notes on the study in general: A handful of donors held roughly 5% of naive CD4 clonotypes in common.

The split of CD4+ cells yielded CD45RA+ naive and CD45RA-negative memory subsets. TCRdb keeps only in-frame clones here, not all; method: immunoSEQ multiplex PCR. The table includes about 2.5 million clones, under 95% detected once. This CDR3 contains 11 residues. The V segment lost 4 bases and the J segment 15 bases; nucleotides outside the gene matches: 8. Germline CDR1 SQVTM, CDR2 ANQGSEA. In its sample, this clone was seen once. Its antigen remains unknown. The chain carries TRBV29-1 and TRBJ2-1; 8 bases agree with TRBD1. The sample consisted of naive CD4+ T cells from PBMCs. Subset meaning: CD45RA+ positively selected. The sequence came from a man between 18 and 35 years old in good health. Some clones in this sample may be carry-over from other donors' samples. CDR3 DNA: TGCAGCGTTGGGGGGTATGGGACAGGGTTCTTC. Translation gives CSVGGYGTGFF.